The 27 T cell receptor beta chains presented below share a single source sample, sequenced in a study of shared clonotypes between healthy human individuals. Naive CD8 cells were CD45RO-negative, positively selected for CCR7, excluding terminally differentiated effector memory CD45RA+ cells. The data were produced by immunoSEQ multiplex PCR, yet TCRdb's version contains in-frame clones alone and is incomplete. The repertoire includes 1.5 million to 2.5 million clones, about 95% of them detected once, and 1% to 1.5% sits in the top ten. Input material: naive CD8+ T cells sorted from blood. These receptors were obtained from a man between 18 and 29 years old in good health.

The chain employs TRBV6-5 and TRBJ2-7; no clear D gene. V lost 8 bases to trimming and J lost 2 bases, with 7 bases between them. The CDR3 covers 11 residues. CDR1 and CDR2 (germline): MNHEY, SVGAGI. CDR3: CASGTAYEQYF. In DNA, the CDR3 is TGTGCCAGCGGAACAGCCTACGAGCAGTACTTC.

V gene TRBV9 combines with J gene TRBJ1-1, with a tentative D call TRBD1 (5 bases). The germline V and J ends were trimmed by 4 bases and 0 bases, with 10 bases remaining between them. The CDR3 has 14 amino acids. The germline CDR1 and CDR2 sequences are SGDLS and YYNGEE. The CDR3 sequence is CASSRWGMNTEAFF. CDR3 nucleotides: TGTGCCAGCAGCAGGTGGGGGATGAACACTGAAGCTTTCTTT.

The chain couples TRBV27 to TRBJ2-7; D uncertain. The CDR3 runs 13 residues. V was pared by 5 bases and J by 3 bases, with 11 bases between. The V gene's germline CDR1 is MNHEY and CDR2 SMNVEV (reference sequence). The CDR3 here is CASSPNHGYEQYF. The CDR3 nucleotides are TGTGCCAGCAGTCCCAATCATGGCTACGAGCAGTACTTC.

This rearrangement joins TRBV27 to TRBJ1-5; 7 bases agree with TRBD1. Trimming removed 7 bases from V and 5 bases from J; junction bases left unmatched: 14. CDR3 length: 16 amino acids. The germline gives CDR1 MNHEY, CDR2 SMNVEV (reference sequence). CDR3: CASKIGTALRDQPQHF. The CDR3 nucleotides read TGTGCCAGCAAAATTGGGACAGCTCTTCGGGATCAGCCCCAGCATTTT.

The chain combines TRBV5-4 with TRBJ1-3; 7 nucleotides match TRBD1. Germline V gene data show CDR1 as SGHNT and CDR2 as YYREEE (reference sequence). The CDR3 contains 16 residues. Trimming took 3 bases from V and 0 from J; bases not matched to a gene: 6. As DNA, the CDR3 is TGTGCCAGCAGCTGGGGGACAGTCAACTCTGGAAACACCATATATTTT. Protein sequence: CASSWGTVNSGNTIYF. The whole variable domain, filled in from reference TRBV5-4 and TRBJ1-3, reads ETGVTQSPTHLIKTRGQQVTLRCSSQSGHNTVSWYQQALGQGPQFIFQYYREEENGRGNFPPRFSGLQFPNYSSELNVNALELDDSALYLCASSWGTVNSGNTIYFGEGSWLTVV.

V is TRBV6-5 and J is TRBJ2-1, with 11 bases identical to TRBD1. This CDR3 spans 15 amino acids. Germline V CDR1 and CDR2: MNHEY, SVGAGI. Unmatched junction bases numbered 6, after V lost 7 bases and J lost 4 bases. The CDR3 DNA reads TGTGCCAGCACAATCGGACAGGGGGCGTACAATGAGCAGTTCTTC. Its protein is CASTIGQGAYNEQFF.

The genes are TRBV15 and TRBJ2-4; D ambiguous. Trimming left V 5 bases short and J 8 bases short, with 10 bases between. Germline CDR1 and CDR2: LNHNV and YYDKDF (reference sequence). The length of the CDR3 is 12 residues. The CDR3 region is CATSSPPDIQYF. Written as DNA, the CDR3 is TGTGCCACCAGCTCCCCGCCCGACATTCAGTACTTC. The whole variable domain, remainder taken from reference TRBV15 and TRBJ2-4, is DAMVIQNPRYQVTQFGKPVTLSCSQTLNHNVMYWYQQKSSQAPKLLFHYYDKDFNNEADTPDNFQSRRPNTSFCFLDIRSPGLGDTAMYLCATSSPPDIQYFGAGTRLSVL.

This chain joins TRBV9 and TRBJ1-2; no reliable D call. Germline V gene data show CDR1 as SGDLS and CDR2 as YYNGEE. The CDR3 loop spans 15 amino acids. V was clipped by 0 bases and J by 2 bases, with 11 bases between them. DNA of the CDR3: TGTGCCAGCAGCGTAGCGGCGGTAGGGAACTATGGCTACACCTTC. It translates to CASSVAAVGNYGYTF.

The chain joins TRBV11-2 to TRBJ2-7; D possibly uses TRBD1 or TRBD2 (7 bases each). Germline-derived CDR1 and CDR2 are SGHAT and FQNNGV. V was clipped by 5 bases and J by 0 bases, with 14 bases between them. This CDR3 is 15 amino acids long. DNA of the CDR3: TGTGCCAGCAGCCCCTGGGAGGGGGCCTCCTACGAGCAGTACTTC. Its protein is CASSPWEGASYEQYF.

This chain joins TRBV4-1 and TRBJ2-7; TRBD2 matches at 7 bases. The CDR3 runs to 15 residues. Germline loops: CDR1 MGHRA, CDR2 YSYEKL. The junction had 11 bases not matched to a gene; V was cut back by 4 bases and J by 5 bases. The CDR3 nucleotides are TGCGCCAGCAGCCCCTCAGGGCGGGAGTCCCACGAGCAGTACTTC. Encoded protein: CASSPSGRESHEQYF.

Only one count was recorded for this clone. This chain uses TRBV5-1 with TRBJ1-1, with no clear D. The CDR3 has 14 amino acids. V was clipped by 4 bases and J by 7 bases, with 17 bases between them. Germline V CDR1 and CDR2: SGHRS, YFSETQ. The CDR3 is CASSEEQELREAFF. CDR3 DNA: TGCGCCAGCAGCGAAGAGCAGGAGCTCCGTGAAGCTTTCTTT.

The genes are TRBV29-1 and TRBJ2-2; 7 bases match TRBD1. CDR3 length: 12 residues. Trimming cost V 7 bases and J 7 bases; bases outside gene matches: 6. Per germline, CDR1 SQVTM and CDR2 ANQGSEA. CDR3 sequence reads: CSAEGQNGELFF. The CDR3 coding sequence is TGCAGCGCAGAGGGACAGAACGGGGAGCTGTTTTTT.

CDR3: CASSLVVGAYEQYF. CDR3 nucleotides: TGTGCCAGCAGCCTGGTGGTTGGGGCCTACGAGCAGTACTTC. This sequence joins TRBV11-1 and TRBJ2-7; no firm D call. The CDR3 is made up of 14 amino acids. Per the germline V gene, CDR1 is SGHAT and CDR2 is FQDESV (reference sequence). Trimming pared 5 bases from V and 2 bases from J, leaving 13 bases between.

This sequence joins TRBV7-2 and TRBJ1-1; the match to TRBD1 covers 9 bases. The CDR3 covers 16 residues. The germline V gene has CDR1 SGHTA and CDR2 FQGNSA. The junction had 6 bases not matched to a gene; V was cut back by 3 bases and J by 1 base. The CDR3 here is CASSFRNRGPNTEAFF. CDR3 coding DNA: TGTGCCAGCAGCTTCAGGAACAGGGGGCCGAACACTGAAGCTTTCTTT.

This clone is a singleton in its sample. This sequence joins TRBV28 and TRBJ2-7; no reliable D call. Trimming stripped 3 bases from V and 1 base from J, with 10 bases between. This CDR3 is built from 14 residues. Germline CDR1 reads MDHEN; CDR2 reads SYDVKM. Here the CDR3 DNA reads TGTGCCAGCAGTTTGGGTGTGGAGTCCTACGAGCAGTACTTC. Its protein product is CASSLGVESYEQYF.

This rearrangement joins TRBV9 to TRBJ2-6; a possible D gene is TRBD1 (5 bases). V gave up 3 bases and J gave up 2 bases, with 9 bases separating them. This CDR3 spans 15 amino acids. Germline lookup yields CDR1 SGDLS and CDR2 YYNGEE. The DNA for the CDR3 is TGTGCCAGCAGCGAGGGGTGGCCTGGGGCCAACGTCCTGACTTTC. Translation gives CASSEGWPGANVLTF. Using reference TRBV9 and TRBJ2-6 for the parts outside the CDR3, the full variable domain is DSGVTQTPKHLITATGQRVTLRCSPRSGDLSVYWYQQSLDQGLQFLIQYYNGEERAKGNILERFSAQQFPDLHSELNLSSLELGDSALYFCASSEGWPGANVLTFGAGSRLTVL.

The gene calls are TRBV27 and TRBJ2-7; D is perhaps TRBD1 (6 bases). This CDR3 region has 14 residues. The germline V gene has CDR1 MNHEY and CDR2 SMNVEV (reference sequence). V was pared by 8 bases and J by 2 bases, with 16 bases between. The CDR3 coding sequence is TGTGCCAGCGCCTCTCTGGGGGCCCCCTACGAGCAGTACTTC. Translation: CASASLGAPYEQYF.

This chain joins TRBV29-1 and TRBJ2-2; TRBD2 aligns across 7 bases. Looked up from germline, CDR1 is SQVTM and CDR2 is ANQGSEA. J was trimmed by 4 bases and V by 6 bases; bases with no gene match: 5. The CDR3 length is 13 residues. CDR3 protein: CSVVTSSTGELFF. DNA for the CDR3: TGCAGCGTCGTGACTAGCTCCACCGGGGAGCTGTTTTTT.

This chain links TRBV27 with TRBJ1-2; D call uncertain. Germline CDR1 is MNHEY and CDR2 is SMNVEV (reference sequence). The ends were cut back, 8 bases at V and 7 bases at J, with 11 bases in the middle. The CDR3 has 11 residues. The CDR3 loop reads CASLGSGGYTF. CDR3 in DNA: TGTGCCAGCCTAGGAAGTGGTGGCTACACCTTC.

Remarks on this clone: Germline and junction disagree at one end, which may indicate a read error. The rearrangement uses TRBV28 and TRBJ1-1; possible D gene TRBD1, 5 bases. This CDR3 contains 16 residues. Germline V lookup: CDR1 MDHEN, CDR2 SYDVKM. Written as DNA, the CDR3 is TGTGCCAGCAGGTTATACTCGGGGGAGCTCAACACTGAAGCTTTCTTT. It encodes CASRLYSGELNTEAFF.

As for this clone: The same CDR3 arises from other DNA sequences in this sample as well. V and J are TRBV5-6 and TRBJ2-1, with D hard to call. CDR1 is SGHDT, CDR2 YYEEEE, per germline. V dropped 0 bases and J dropped 5 bases, with 6 bases sitting between them. The CDR3 totals 13 residues. Here the CDR3 DNA reads TGTGCCAGCAGCTTGGGGGCACACAATGAGCAGTTCTTC. As protein: CASSLGAHNEQFF.

This clone was observed once. The CDR3 is CASRGTGGGGGELFF. The CDR3 DNA is TGTGCCAGCAGAGGGACAGGGGGCGGGGGAGGGGAGCTGTTTTTT. The rearrangement links TRBV6-1 to TRBJ2-2, with 12 nucleotides matching TRBD1. Per the germline V gene, CDR1 is MNHNS and CDR2 is SASEGT. V gave up 6 bases and J gave up 8 bases; unmatched junction bases: 7. The CDR3 runs to 15 residues.

This chain uses TRBV7-9 with TRBJ1-2; tentative D call: TRBD1 (6 bases). The ends were cut back, 2 bases at V and 4 bases at J, with 11 bases in the middle. Germline V gives CDR1 SEHNR, CDR2 FQNEAQ (reference sequence). The CDR3 is made up of 14 amino acids. CDR3 region: CASSLIGGAYGYTF. CDR3 in DNA: TGTGCCAGCAGCTTAATTGGGGGCGCCTATGGCTACACCTTC.

As regards this clone: The same CDR3 also results from other DNA sequences found in this sample. The V and J genes are TRBV5-1 and TRBJ2-5; D unclear. V lost 0 bases, J lost 0 bases, and 9 bases lay in between. Germline lookup yields CDR1 SGHRS and CDR2 YFSETQ. CDR3 length equals 15 residues. The CDR3 reads CASSLVAGNQETQYF. The CDR3 region has the DNA TGCGCCAGCAGCTTGGTGGCAGGAAACCAAGAGACCCAGTACTTC.

This clone was counted once. The V gene is TRBV27, the J gene TRBJ2-3, with 9 positions matching TRBD2. The trim removed 1 base at V and 5 bases at J, leaving 7 bases unmatched. Looked up from germline, CDR1 is MNHEY and CDR2 is SMNVEV (reference sequence). The CDR3 has 16 residues. As DNA, the CDR3 is TGTGCCAGCAGTTTATTGCTAGCGGGGAGACAAGATACGCAGTATTTT. Protein product: CASSLLLAGRQDTQYF.

For this clone: The sample has other DNA sequences that encode this CDR3 too. J is TRBJ2-7 and V is TRBV6-5; TRBD1 might be the D (6 bases). The length of the CDR3 is 13 residues. In germline, CDR1 is MNHEY, CDR2 SVGAGI. V was clipped by 3 bases and J by 4 bases, with 10 bases between them. CDR3 region: CASSYQGTYEQYF. CDR3 nucleotide sequence: TGTGCCAGCAGTTATCAGGGGACGTACGAGCAGTACTTC.

This clone was counted once. A junction boundary mismatches the germline segment, possibly from a read error. This chain connects TRBV5-8 to TRBJ1-1; 10 nucleotides agree with TRBD1. This CDR3 spans 14 amino acids. Germline V CDR1 and CDR2: SGHTS, YDEGEE. The CDR3 region is CASSTGTGDTEAFF. The CDR3 coding sequence is TGTGCCAGCAGCACCGGGACAGGGGACACAGAAGCTTTCTTT.